The 27 T cell receptor beta chains given below trace back to one sample, sequenced in a study of T cells in Graves' hyperthyroidism and ophthalmopathy. Amplified TCR beta CDR3 regions came from RNA transcripts. The HTBI primer set was used in a first-round RT-PCR of the TCR CDR3. TCRdb reprocessed the multiplex PCR reads via MiXCR and lists one record per CDR3 protein. The sample shows roughly 380,000 distinct CDR3 sequences, about 14% of them seen only once. The sequenced material came from blood. The receptors derive from a man aged 25 to 40 with Graves' hyperthyroidism that later progressed to Graves' ophthalmopathy.

This clonotype occurred many times. The chain couples TRBV2 to TRBJ1-1; 8 bases fit TRBD1. Losses at the gene ends were 5 bases for V and 4 bases for J; bases not matched to a gene: 6. This CDR3 region has 14 residues. The germline CDR1 and CDR2 sequences are SNHLY and FYNNEI. The CDR3 DNA reads as TGTGCCAGCAGTTTCCCTACAGGGGGCACTGAAGCTTTCTTT. Translation: CASSFPTGGTEAFF.

The rearrangement uses TRBV18 and TRBJ2-3; D perhaps matches TRBD1 (6 bases). Trimming shortened V by 3 bases and J by 6 bases, and 19 bases separated the two germline ends. The CDR3 runs 16 residues. Per the germline V gene, CDR1 is KGHSH and CDR2 is LQKENI. CDR3 residues: CASSPQNPGVVDTQYF. The CDR3 coding sequence is TGTGCCAGCTCACCCCAAAATCCAGGGGTGGTGGATACGCAGTATTTT. Filled out from reference TRBV18 and TRBJ2-3, the complete variable domain reads NAGVMQNPRHLVRRRGQEARLRCSPMKGHSHVYWYRQLPEEGLKFMVYLQKENIIDESGMPKERFSAEFPKEGPSILRIQQVVRGDSAAYFCASSPQNPGVVDTQYFGPGTRLTVL.

This clonotype was seen at least ten times. The gene calls are TRBV24-1 and TRBJ1-5; D is perhaps TRBD1 (5 bases). CDR1 and CDR2 (germline): KGHDR, SFDVKD. With 2 bases removed from V and 1 base from J, the gap between germline ends came to 11 bases. The CDR3 totals 16 residues. The CDR3 DNA reads as TGTGCCACCAGTGATTGGAGGGGCGAAAGCAATCAGCCCCAGCATTTT. Amino acids: CATSDWRGESNQPQHF.

The chain links TRBV7-9 to TRBJ2-1; D is possibly TRBD1 (5 bases). The CDR3 sequence is 14 residues long. V was pared by 3 bases and J by 7 bases, with 13 bases between. Germline V CDR1 and CDR2: SEHNR, FQNEAQ (reference sequence). Here the CDR3 reads CASSFKGTGNEQFF. The CDR3 DNA reads as TGTGCCAGCAGCTTCAAGGGAACAGGAAATGAGCAGTTCTTC.

This clonotype was counted many times. The chain joins TRBV2 to TRBJ2-5; 11 bases fit TRBD2. Germline V gene data show CDR1 as SNHLY and CDR2 as FYNNEI. The V segment lost 6 bases and the J segment 2 bases; nucleotides outside the gene matches: 8. The CDR3 runs 16 residues. CDR3 amino acids: CASRDGLAGRQETQYF. The CDR3 bases are TGTGCCAGCAGAGACGGACTAGCGGGCAGGCAAGAGACCCAGTACTTC.

This clonotype was counted only a few times. The chain uses TRBV5-5 and TRBJ1-5; the match to TRBD1 covers 10 bases. J lost 6 bases, V lost 4 bases, and 10 bases had no gene match. From germline, CDR1 is SGHKS and CDR2 YYEKEE (reference sequence). The length of the CDR3 is 16 residues. CDR3 sequence reads: CASSPGQGLGIQPQHF. The CDR3 coding sequence is TGTGCCAGCAGCCCGGGACAGGGGTTAGGAATTCAGCCCCAGCATTTT.

This clonotype appeared many times. The chain has TRBV2 and TRBJ1-1, with TRBD1 identical over 9 bases. The CDR3 consists of 15 residues. From germline, CDR1 is SNHLY and CDR2 FYNNEI. The ends lost 7 bases at V and 0 bases at J; junction bases unmatched: 6. The CDR3 sequence: CASNRQGGMNTEAFF. The CDR3, as DNA: TGTGCCAGCAATAGACAGGGGGGGATGAACACTGAAGCTTTCTTT.

The chain combines TRBV29-1 with TRBJ2-5; 9 bases match TRBD2. This CDR3 is 15 amino acids long. In germline, CDR1 is SQVTM, CDR2 ANQGSEA. The J segment lost 4 bases and the V segment lost 4 bases, leaving 10 bases of the junction unmatched. The CDR3 nucleotides read TGCAGCGTTGTGCGAGCGGGGGGCCCGCGAGAGACCCAGTACTTC. This encodes CSVVRAGGPRETQYF.

There are many counts of this clonotype. The chain recombines TRBV27 with TRBJ1-6; the D gene is possibly TRBD1 (5 bases). The germline CDR1 and CDR2 sequences are MNHEY and SMNVEV (reference sequence). The CDR3 is made up of 16 amino acids. V was shortened by 6 bases and J by 4 bases, with 16 bases between the two germline ends. The CDR3 protein is CASSGTGEHYNSPLHF. CDR3 nucleotide sequence: TGTGCCAGCAGCGGGACGGGGGAGCATTATAATTCACCCCTCCACTTT.

J is TRBJ2-1 and V is TRBV6-4; 8 bases are a match to TRBD2. There are 15 residues in the CDR3. The J segment lost 9 bases and the V segment lost 5 bases, leaving 12 bases of the junction unmatched. CDR1 is MRHNA and CDR2 is SNTAGT in the germline V gene. The CDR3, as DNA: TGTGCCAGCAGTCCTCAGGGCCTCGGGGGGGGTGAGCAGTTCTTC. It yields the protein CASSPQGLGGGEQFF.

In this sample, this clonotype turned up many times. Germline and junction disagree at one end, which may indicate a read error. The J gene is TRBJ2-7, the V gene TRBV12-3 or TRBV12-4; 11 bases are a match to TRBD2. The CDR3 sequence is 14 residues long. The CDR3 sequence is CASSIAGGTYEQYF. In DNA, the CDR3 is TGTGCCAGCAGTATAGCGGGGGGGACTTACGAGCAGTACTTC.

This clonotype was found many times. The V gene is TRBV9, the J gene TRBJ2-3; D remains ambiguous. Trimming took off 0 bases at V and 9 bases at J, with 5 bases between the two ends. There are 11 residues in the CDR3. Germline assignment: CDR1 SGDLS and CDR2 YYNGEE. The CDR3 is CASSVGRTQYF. CDR3 nucleotide sequence: TGTGCCAGCAGCGTAGGTAGGACGCAGTATTTT.

The table lists this clonotype with many counts. The chain recombines TRBV20-1 with TRBJ2-5; 7 positions match TRBD2. The ends lost 3 bases at V and 4 bases at J; junction bases unmatched: 11. The CDR3 runs to 15 residues. Germline CDR1 and CDR2: DFQATT and SNEGSKA (reference sequence). The CDR3 is CSASVGLAGVETQYF. Here the CDR3 DNA reads TGCAGTGCTAGTGTGGGTCTGGCGGGGGTAGAGACCCAGTACTTC.

The V and J genes are TRBV18 and TRBJ2-7; 9 positions agree with TRBD2. The CDR3 consists of 14 residues. V trimming: 3 bases; J trimming: 6 bases; junction bases outside the gene matches: 6. Looked up from germline, CDR1 is KGHSH and CDR2 is LQKENI. CDR3 DNA sequence: TGTGCCAGCTCACCCGGACTAGCGTCGAGCGAGCAGTACTTC. Amino acids: CASSPGLASSEQYF.

This clonotype was detected many times. The chain uses TRBV5-6 and TRBJ1-1; D not resolved. Looked up from germline, CDR1 is SGHDT and CDR2 is YYEEEE. The CDR3 contains 15 residues. Trimming left V 1 base short and J 1 base short, with 11 bases between. The CDR3 sequence: CASSLTGLGNTEAFF. For the CDR3, the DNA is TGTGCCAGCAGCTTGACCGGGTTGGGGAACACTGAAGCTTTCTTT.

This clonotype appeared many times. The rearrangement uses TRBV5-1 and TRBJ1-1; TRBD1 matches at 10 bases. The ends lost 6 bases at V and 0 bases at J; junction bases unmatched: 5. This CDR3 comprises 15 residues. Germline V gene lookup returns CDR1 SGHRS and CDR2 YFSETQ. The CDR3 region is CASTRQGAMNTEAFF. DNA for the CDR3: TGCGCCAGCACGCGACAGGGGGCGATGAACACTGAAGCTTTCTTT. Variable domain in full (rest from reference TRBV5-1 and TRBJ1-1): KAGVTQTPRYLIKTRGQQVTLSCSPISGHRSVSWYQQTPGQGLQFLFEYFSETQRNKGNFPGRFSGRQFSNSRSEMNVSTLELGDSALYLCASTRQGAMNTEAFFGQGTRLTVV.

The sample holds a few counts of this clonotype. This chain connects TRBV5-4 to TRBJ2-7; D tentatively reads TRBD1 or TRBD2 (5 bases each). The CDR3 sequence is 14 residues long. In germline, CDR1 is SGHNT, CDR2 YYREEE (reference sequence). Trimming pared 2 bases from V and 2 bases from J, leaving 11 bases between. The CDR3 protein is CASSFRGATYEQYF. The CDR3 DNA sequence: TGTGCCAGCAGCTTCCGGGGCGCTACCTACGAGCAGTACTTC.

The sample holds a few counts of this clonotype. The chain recombines TRBV20-1 with TRBJ2-2; possible D gene TRBD2, 5 bases. Trimming took 0 bases from V and 5 from J, leaving 10 bases between them. The CDR3 covers 14 residues. Germline values: CDR1 DFQATT, CDR2 SNEGSKA (reference sequence). This chain's CDR3 is CSARDFRGTGELFF. CDR3 nucleotides: TGCAGTGCTAGAGATTTTAGAGGGACCGGGGAGCTGTTTTTT.

The chain couples TRBV24-1 to TRBJ2-1; D is undetermined. The CDR3 runs to 16 residues. CDR1 KGHDR and CDR2 SFDVKD come from the germline V gene. Trimming stripped 0 bases from V and 0 bases from J, with 8 bases between. This chain's CDR3 is CATSDLGSSSYNEQFF. CDR3 nucleotides: TGTGCCACCAGTGATTTGGGCAGTAGCTCCTACAATGAGCAGTTCTTC.

The V and J genes are TRBV20-1 and TRBJ2-7; D is possibly TRBD1 or TRBD2 (6 bases each). The CDR3 is made up of 12 amino acids. CDR1 and CDR2 (germline): DFQATT, SNEGSKA (reference sequence). V was pared by 7 bases and J by 3 bases, with 13 bases between. DNA for the CDR3: TGCAGTGGCGGGGACAACCTCTACGAGCAGTACTTC. Translation: CSGGDNLYEQYF.

The chain couples TRBV4-1 to TRBJ1-2; D ambiguous. The CDR3 extends over 15 amino acids. Germline CDR1 reads MGHRA; CDR2 reads YSYEKL. V was clipped by 1 base and J by 4 bases, with 13 bases between them. CDR3 DNA: TGCGCCAGCAGCCAAGGGCGGGCGGCAGGCTATGGCTACACCTTC. As protein: CASSQGRAAGYGYTF.

This clonotype has ten or more counts. The chain recombines TRBV13 with TRBJ1-2; 7 bases agree with TRBD1. V was pared by 5 bases and J by 2 bases, with 11 bases of the junction left unmatched. Looked up from germline, CDR1 is PRHDT and CDR2 is FYEKMQ (reference sequence). The CDR3 loop spans 16 amino acids. The CDR3: CASSQRPRQGNYGYTF. Here the CDR3 DNA reads TGTGCCAGCAGCCAAAGGCCCAGACAGGGAAACTATGGCTACACCTTC.

This clonotype was seen at least ten times. The chain has TRBV18 and TRBJ2-7, with D perhaps matching TRBD1 (5 bases). The germline V gene encodes CDR1 KGHSH and CDR2 LQKENI. The CDR3 consists of 15 residues. V lost 0 bases and J lost 5, with 14 bases in between. The CDR3: CASSPPGPASHEQYF. CDR3 sequence (DNA): TGTGCCAGCTCACCACCGGGGCCAGCCTCTCACGAGCAGTACTTC.

The chain uses TRBV24-1 and TRBJ2-1; 7 nucleotides agree with TRBD1. The CDR3 length is 17 residues. Losses at the gene ends were 8 bases for V and 5 bases for J; bases not matched to a gene: 17. Looked up from germline, CDR1 is KGHDR and CDR2 is SFDVKD. Here the CDR3 DNA reads TGTGCCACCACCTCTACCCCCGTGACAGGGAAACACAATGAGCAGTTCTTC. Translated, it gives CATTSTPVTGKHNEQFF.

The rearrangement uses TRBV9 and TRBJ2-1; 7 nucleotides align to TRBD2. This CDR3 comprises 15 residues. The V gene end was trimmed by 5 bases and the J gene end by 9 bases; junction bases not matched to a gene: 14. Germline lookup yields CDR1 SGDLS and CDR2 YYNGEE. CDR3 sequence: CASSGGGGGMSEQFF. For the CDR3, the DNA is TGTGCCAGCAGTGGGGGGGGGGGGGGGATGAGTGAGCAGTTCTTC.

This clonotype turned up a few times. The gene calls are TRBV20-1 and TRBJ2-7; D call uncertain. The ends were cut back, 0 bases at V and 6 bases at J, with 12 bases in the middle. CDR1 and CDR2 (germline): DFQATT, SNEGSKA (reference sequence). The CDR3 sequence is 13 residues long. The CDR3 here is CSARDGNRGEQYF. The CDR3 nucleotides read TGCAGTGCTAGAGATGGCAACCGCGGCGAGCAGTACTTC.

The chain joins TRBV11-3 to TRBJ1-4; no reliable D call. Looked up from germline, CDR1 is SGHNT and CDR2 is YENEEA. V was clipped by 0 bases and J by 8 bases, with 10 bases between them. The CDR3 covers 14 residues. The CDR3 DNA sequence: TGTGCCAGCAGCTTAGACGGCCCCCAGGAAAAACTGTTTTTT. It is translated as CASSLDGPQEKLFF.